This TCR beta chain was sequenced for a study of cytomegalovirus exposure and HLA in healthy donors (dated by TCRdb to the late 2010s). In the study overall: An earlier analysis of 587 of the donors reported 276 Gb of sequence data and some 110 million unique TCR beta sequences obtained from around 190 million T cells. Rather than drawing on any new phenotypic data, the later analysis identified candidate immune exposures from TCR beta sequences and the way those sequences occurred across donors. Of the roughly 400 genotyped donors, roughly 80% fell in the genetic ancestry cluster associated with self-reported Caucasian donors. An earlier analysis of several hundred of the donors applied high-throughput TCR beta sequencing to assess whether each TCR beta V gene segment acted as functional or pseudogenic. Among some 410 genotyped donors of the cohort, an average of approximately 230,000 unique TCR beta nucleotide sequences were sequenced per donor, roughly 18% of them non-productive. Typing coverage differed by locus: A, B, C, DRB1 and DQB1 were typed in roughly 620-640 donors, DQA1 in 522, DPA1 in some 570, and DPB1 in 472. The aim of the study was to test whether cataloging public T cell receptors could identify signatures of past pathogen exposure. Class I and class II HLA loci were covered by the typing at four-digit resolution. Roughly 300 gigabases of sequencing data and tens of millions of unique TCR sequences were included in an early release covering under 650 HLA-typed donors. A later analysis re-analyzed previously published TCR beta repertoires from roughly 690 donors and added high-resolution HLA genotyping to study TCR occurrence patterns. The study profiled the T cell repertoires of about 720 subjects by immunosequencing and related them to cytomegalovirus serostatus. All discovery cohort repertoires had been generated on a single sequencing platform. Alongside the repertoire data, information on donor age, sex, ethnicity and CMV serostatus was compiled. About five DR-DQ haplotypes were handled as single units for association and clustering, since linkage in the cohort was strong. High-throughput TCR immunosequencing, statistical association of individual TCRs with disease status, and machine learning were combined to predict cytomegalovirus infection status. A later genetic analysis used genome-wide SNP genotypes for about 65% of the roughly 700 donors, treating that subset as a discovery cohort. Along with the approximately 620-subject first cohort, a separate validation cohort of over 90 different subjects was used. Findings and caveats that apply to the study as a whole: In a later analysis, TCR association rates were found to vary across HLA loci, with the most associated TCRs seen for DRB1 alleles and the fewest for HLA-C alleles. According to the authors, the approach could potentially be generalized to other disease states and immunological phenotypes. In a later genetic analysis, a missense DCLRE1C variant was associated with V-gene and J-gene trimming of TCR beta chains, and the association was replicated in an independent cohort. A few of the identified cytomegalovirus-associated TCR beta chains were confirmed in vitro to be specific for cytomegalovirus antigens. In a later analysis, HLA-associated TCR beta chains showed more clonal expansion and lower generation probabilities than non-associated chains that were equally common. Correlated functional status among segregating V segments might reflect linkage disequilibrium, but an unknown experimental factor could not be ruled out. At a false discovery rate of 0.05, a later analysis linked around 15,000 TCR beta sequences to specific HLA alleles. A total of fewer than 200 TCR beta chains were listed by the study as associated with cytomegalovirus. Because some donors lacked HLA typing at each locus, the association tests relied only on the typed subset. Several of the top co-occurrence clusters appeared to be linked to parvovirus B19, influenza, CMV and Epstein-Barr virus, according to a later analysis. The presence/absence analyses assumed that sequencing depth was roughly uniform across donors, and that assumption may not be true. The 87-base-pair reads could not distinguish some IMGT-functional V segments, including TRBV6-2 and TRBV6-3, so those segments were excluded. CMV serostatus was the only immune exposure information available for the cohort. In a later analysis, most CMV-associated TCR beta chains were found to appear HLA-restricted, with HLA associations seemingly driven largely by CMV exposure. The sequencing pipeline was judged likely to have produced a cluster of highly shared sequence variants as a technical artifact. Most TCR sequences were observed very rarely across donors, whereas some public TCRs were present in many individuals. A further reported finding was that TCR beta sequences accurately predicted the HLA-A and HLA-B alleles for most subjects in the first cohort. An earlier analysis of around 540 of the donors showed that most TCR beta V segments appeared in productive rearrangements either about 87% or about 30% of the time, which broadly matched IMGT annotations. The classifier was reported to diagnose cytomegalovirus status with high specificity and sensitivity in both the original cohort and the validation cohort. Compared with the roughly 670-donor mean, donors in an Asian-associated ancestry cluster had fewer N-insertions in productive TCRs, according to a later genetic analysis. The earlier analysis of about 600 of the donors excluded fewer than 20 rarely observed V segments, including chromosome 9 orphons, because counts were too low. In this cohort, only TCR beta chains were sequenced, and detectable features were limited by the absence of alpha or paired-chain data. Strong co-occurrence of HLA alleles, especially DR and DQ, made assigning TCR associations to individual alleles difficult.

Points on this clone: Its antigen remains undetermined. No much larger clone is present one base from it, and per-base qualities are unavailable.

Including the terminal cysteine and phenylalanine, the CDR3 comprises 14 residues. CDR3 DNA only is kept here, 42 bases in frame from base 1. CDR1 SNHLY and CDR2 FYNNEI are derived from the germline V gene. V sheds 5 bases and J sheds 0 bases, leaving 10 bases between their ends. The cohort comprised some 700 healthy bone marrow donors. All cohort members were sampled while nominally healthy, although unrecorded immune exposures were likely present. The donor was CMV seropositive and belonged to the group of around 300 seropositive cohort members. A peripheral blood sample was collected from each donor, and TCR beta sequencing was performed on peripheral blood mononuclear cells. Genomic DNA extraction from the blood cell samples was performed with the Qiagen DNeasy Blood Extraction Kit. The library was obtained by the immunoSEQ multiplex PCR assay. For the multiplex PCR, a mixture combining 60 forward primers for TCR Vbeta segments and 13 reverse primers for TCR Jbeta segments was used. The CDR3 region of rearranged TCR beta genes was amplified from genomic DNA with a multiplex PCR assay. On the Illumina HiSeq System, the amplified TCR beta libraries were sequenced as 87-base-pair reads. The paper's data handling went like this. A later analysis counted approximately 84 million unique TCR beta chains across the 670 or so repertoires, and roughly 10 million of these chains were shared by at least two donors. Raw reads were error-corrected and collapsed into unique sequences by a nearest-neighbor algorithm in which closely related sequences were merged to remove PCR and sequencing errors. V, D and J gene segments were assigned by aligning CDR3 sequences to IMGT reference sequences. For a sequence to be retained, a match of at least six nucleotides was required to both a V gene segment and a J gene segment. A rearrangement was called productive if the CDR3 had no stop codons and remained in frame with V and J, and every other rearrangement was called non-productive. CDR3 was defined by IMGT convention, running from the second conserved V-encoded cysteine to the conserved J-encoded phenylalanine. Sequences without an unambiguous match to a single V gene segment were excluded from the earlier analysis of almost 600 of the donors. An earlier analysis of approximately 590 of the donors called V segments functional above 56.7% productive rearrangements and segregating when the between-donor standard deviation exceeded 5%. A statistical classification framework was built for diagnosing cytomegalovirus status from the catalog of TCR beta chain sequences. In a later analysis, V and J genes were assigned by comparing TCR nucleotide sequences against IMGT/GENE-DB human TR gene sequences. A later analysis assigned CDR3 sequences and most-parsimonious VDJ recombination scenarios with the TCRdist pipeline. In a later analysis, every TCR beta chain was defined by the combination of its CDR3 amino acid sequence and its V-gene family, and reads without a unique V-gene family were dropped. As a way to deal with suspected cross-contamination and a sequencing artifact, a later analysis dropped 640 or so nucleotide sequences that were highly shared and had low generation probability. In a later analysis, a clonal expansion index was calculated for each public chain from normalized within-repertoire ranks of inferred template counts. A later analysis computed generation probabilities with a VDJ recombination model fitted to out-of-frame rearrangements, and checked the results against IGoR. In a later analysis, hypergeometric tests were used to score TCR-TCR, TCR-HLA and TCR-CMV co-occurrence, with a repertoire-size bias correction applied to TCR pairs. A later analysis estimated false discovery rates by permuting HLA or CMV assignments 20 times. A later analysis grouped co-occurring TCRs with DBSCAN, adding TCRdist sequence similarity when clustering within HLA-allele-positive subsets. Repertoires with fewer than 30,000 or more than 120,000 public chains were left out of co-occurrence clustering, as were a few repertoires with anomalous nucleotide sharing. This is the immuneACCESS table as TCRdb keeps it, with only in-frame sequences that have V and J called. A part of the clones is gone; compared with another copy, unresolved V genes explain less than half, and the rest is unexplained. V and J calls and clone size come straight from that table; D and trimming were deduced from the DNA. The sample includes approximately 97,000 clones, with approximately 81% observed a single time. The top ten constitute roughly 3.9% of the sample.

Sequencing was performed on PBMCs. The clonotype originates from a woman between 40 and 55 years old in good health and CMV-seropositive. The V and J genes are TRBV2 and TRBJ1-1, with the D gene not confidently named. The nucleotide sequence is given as TGTGCCAGCAGTTACAGAGGGTTGAACACTGAAGCTTTCTTT. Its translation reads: CASSYRGLNTEAFF.